These 31 T cell receptor beta chains were all obtained from the same sample, sequenced in a study of control samples from healthy donors and cancer patients. The table came from immunoSEQ multiplex PCR; TCRdb's copy has only in-frame clones and leaves some out. The sample lists about 160,000 clones, approximately 96% occurring once. Sequences were obtained from blood. These receptors were collected from a woman aged 40 to 50 in good health.

The chain uses TRBV7-2 and TRBJ2-3; maybe TRBD1 (5 bases). The ends were cut back, 5 bases at V and 1 base at J, with 19 bases in the middle. The V gene's germline CDR1 is SGHTA and CDR2 FQGNSA. CDR3 length equals 17 residues. CDR3 bases: TGTGCCAGCAGCCCCCCCGAGGCAGGGTCTCGCACAGATACGCAGTATTTT. Residues: CASSPPEAGSRTDTQYF.

The chain uses TRBV7-2 and TRBJ2-5, with TRBD2 matching over 8 bases. J was trimmed by 2 bases and V by 5 bases; bases with no gene match: 4. CDR3 length equals 14 residues. Looked up from germline, CDR1 is SGHTA and CDR2 is FQGNSA. As DNA, the CDR3 is TGTGCCAGCAGCATTACTAGCGGACAAGAGACCCAGTACTTC. Its translation is CASSITSGQETQYF.

This clone was recorded once. The J gene is TRBJ2-5, the V gene TRBV11-2; weak D call: TRBD1 (5 bases). The CDR3 consists of 13 residues. V dropped 3 bases and J dropped 4 bases, with 9 bases sitting between them. Germline CDR1 reads SGHAT; CDR2 reads FQNNGV. In nucleotides, the CDR3 is TGTGCCAGCAGCTTCAGGGTTTTAGAGACCCAGTACTTC. Its protein is CASSFRVLETQYF. The full variable domain, in which reference TRBV11-2 and TRBJ2-5 provide the parts outside the CDR3, is EAGVAQSPRYKIIEKRQSVAFWCNPISGHATLYWYQQILGQGPKLLIQFQNNGVVDDSQLPKDRFSAERLKGVDSTLKIQPAKLEDSAVYLCASSFRVLETQYFGPGTRLLVL.

This chain links TRBV12-3 or TRBV12-4 with TRBJ1-2; 9 nucleotides align to TRBD1. This CDR3 contains 13 residues. V lost 4 bases, J lost 8 bases, and 5 bases stayed unmatched. The CDR3 reads CASSSDRGRGYTF. The CDR3 DNA sequence: TGTGCCAGCAGTTCAGACAGGGGGAGAGGCTACACCTTC.

This clone was picked up one time. The gene calls are TRBV4-3 and TRBJ1-1, with D possibly being TRBD1 (6 bases). CDR1 is LGHNA and CDR2 is YSLEER in the germline V gene. V was pared by 4 bases and J by 2 bases, with 20 bases between. CDR3 size: 17 residues. The CDR3 bases are TGCGCCAGCAGCCTACGGACAGATTTTTCCCCTAACACTGAAGCTTTCTTT. Its protein product is CASSLRTDFSPNTEAFF.

The chain employs TRBV5-1 and TRBJ1-3; D remains unclear. V was cut by 5 bases and J by 2 bases, with 17 bases left in between. In germline, CDR1 is SGHRS, CDR2 YFSETQ. This CDR3 comprises 16 residues. The CDR3, as DNA: TGCGCCAGCAGTGTCTTCGGGGTTTCAACTGGAAACACCATATATTTT. Translating it yields CASSVFGVSTGNTIYF.

J is TRBJ2-2 and V is TRBV30, with 7 bases aligning to TRBD2. J gave up 3 bases and V 2 bases, and 3 bases lay outside the gene matches. The CDR3 has 14 residues. The V gene's germline CDR1 is GTSNPN and CDR2 SVGIG (reference sequence). CDR3 in DNA: TGTGCCTGGAGTAGGACTAGATACACCGGGGAGCTGTTTTTT. Its protein product is CAWSRTRYTGELFF.

This sequence joins TRBV2 and TRBJ1-1, with 10 bases that match TRBD1. The length of the CDR3 is 14 residues. CDR1 is SNHLY and CDR2 is FYNNEI in the germline V gene. V was clipped by 5 bases and J by 4 bases; unmatched bases: 4. This CDR3 is CASSQRQGATEAFF. The CDR3 DNA is TGTGCCAGCAGTCAACGACAGGGGGCCACTGAAGCTTTCTTT.

Only one count was recorded for this clone. V is TRBV9 and J is TRBJ1-6; no reliable D call. From germline, CDR1 is SGDLS and CDR2 YYNGEE. Trimming removed 2 bases from V and 7 bases from J, with 13 bases in between. The CDR3 consists of 15 residues. The CDR3 DNA reads as TGTGCCAGCAGCGTTCAAGGGTCGACGAATTCACCCCTCCACTTT. It yields the protein CASSVQGSTNSPLHF.

The gene calls are TRBV28 and TRBJ2-1; 7 bases are shared with TRBD2. Per germline, CDR1 MDHEN and CDR2 SYDVKM. This CDR3 spans 15 amino acids. Trimming took 8 bases from V and 6 from J; bases not matched to a gene: 13. CDR3 residues: CASRTRTSKGNEQFF. DNA of the CDR3: TGTGCCAGCCGTACGCGGACTAGTAAAGGCAATGAGCAGTTCTTC.

The V gene is TRBV30, the J gene TRBJ2-7; 8 nucleotides agree with TRBD1. There are 14 residues in the CDR3. The germline CDR1 and CDR2 sequences are GTSNPN and SVGIG (reference sequence). With 2 bases clipped from V and 2 bases from J, the junction kept 5 bases outside the gene matches. CDR3 residues: CAWSPMDRAYEQYF. CDR3 bases: TGTGCCTGGAGTCCTATGGACAGGGCCTACGAGCAGTACTTC.

This clone appeared once. This chain links TRBV19 with TRBJ1-2, with TRBD1 identical over 12 bases. The germline V gene has CDR1 LNHDA and CDR2 SQIVND (reference sequence). The CDR3 has 13 residues. After removal of 7 bases from V and 7 bases from J, the junction contained 4 bases not matched to a gene. The CDR3 sequence: CASIPGQGAGYTF. In DNA form, the CDR3 reads TGTGCCAGTATACCGGGACAGGGGGCTGGCTACACCTTC.

The gene calls are TRBV7-9 and TRBJ2-2, with unresolved D. The CDR3 sequence is 12 residues long. The germline V and J ends were trimmed by 1 base and 7 bases, with 4 bases remaining between them. Germline CDR1 SEHNR, CDR2 FQNEAQ (reference sequence). The CDR3 nucleotides read TGTGCCAGCAGCTTAGGCAACGGGGAGCTGTTTTTT. The encoded protein is CASSLGNGELFF.

The chain is built from TRBV19 and TRBJ1-5; 10 bases are shared with TRBD1. This CDR3 has 14 amino acids. Germline assignment: CDR1 LNHDA and CDR2 SQIVND (reference sequence). The trim removed 7 bases at V and 5 bases at J, leaving 5 bases unmatched. CDR3 nucleotide sequence: TGTGCCAGTAAAGGACAGGGGGGGTATCAGCCCCAGCATTTT. It yields the protein CASKGQGGYQPQHF.

J is TRBJ1-2 and V is TRBV12-3 or TRBV12-4, with D unresolved. This CDR3 spans 12 amino acids. Trimming shortened V by 3 bases and J by 2 bases, and 4 bases separated the two germline ends. CDR3 loop: CASSFVNYGYTF. In DNA, the CDR3 is TGTGCCAGCAGTTTTGTGAACTATGGCTACACCTTC.

The chain uses TRBV7-9 and TRBJ1-2; D gene uncertain. The length of the CDR3 is 10 residues. Germline assignment: CDR1 SEHNR and CDR2 FQNEAQ (reference sequence). The V end lost 5 bases, the J end lost 6 bases, and 4 bases lay between the germline ends. The DNA of the CDR3 is TGTGCCAGCAGCCCAGATGGCTACACCTTC. Its protein is CASSPDGYTF. Using reference TRBV7-9 and TRBJ1-2 for the parts outside the CDR3, the full variable domain is DTGVSQNPRHKITKRGQNVTFRCDPISEHNRLYWYRQTLGQGPEFLTYFQNEAQLEKSRLLSDRFSAERPKGSFSTLEIQRTEQGDSAMYLCASSPDGYTFGSGTRLTVV.

The chain employs TRBV7-2 and TRBJ2-7, with D perhaps being TRBD1 or TRBD2 (5 bases each). V was cut by 6 bases and J by 3 bases, with 18 bases left in between. This CDR3 comprises 15 residues. The V gene's germline CDR1 is SGHTA and CDR2 FQGNSA. The CDR3 here is CASSNGLGTHYEQYF. The DNA for the CDR3 is TGTGCCAGCAGTAACGGTTTAGGGACCCACTACGAGCAGTACTTC.

The chain has TRBV19 and TRBJ2-2; D not certain. In germline, CDR1 is LNHDA, CDR2 SQIVND (reference sequence). This CDR3 is 11 amino acids long. Trimming pared 7 bases from V and 5 bases from J, leaving 5 bases between. The CDR3 sequence is CASMITGELFF. For the CDR3, the DNA is TGTGCCAGTATGATTACCGGGGAGCTGTTTTTT.

J is TRBJ1-3 and V is TRBV4-3; D is uncertain. This CDR3 contains 15 residues. Trimming took off 1 base at V and 3 bases at J, with 10 bases between the two ends. Germline loops: CDR1 LGHNA, CDR2 YSLEER. Here the CDR3 reads CASSQVRRDGNTIYF. The CDR3 DNA reads as TGCGCCAGCAGCCAAGTGCGAAGGGATGGAAACACCATATATTTT.

This chain connects TRBV7-2 to TRBJ1-2; D is unresolved. The CDR3 sequence is 12 residues long. Germline V gives CDR1 SGHTA, CDR2 FQGNSA. Trimming removed 4 bases at V and 8 bases at J, with 11 bases between. The CDR3 loop reads CASSSRLGGYTF. The CDR3 DNA sequence: TGTGCCAGCAGCTCCCGGTTAGGCGGCTACACCTTC. Together with reference TRBV7-2 and TRBJ1-2, the CDR3 gives the full variable domain: GAGVSQSPSNKVTEKGKDVELRCDPISGHTALYWYRQSLGQGLEFLIYFQGNSAPDKSGLPSDRFSAERTGGSVSTLTIQRTQQEDSAVYLCASSSRLGGYTFGSGTRLTVV.

This chain links TRBV2 with TRBJ1-6; 8 nucleotides match TRBD1. Trimming removed 2 bases from V and 6 bases from J; junction bases left unmatched: 9. The CDR3 extends over 17 amino acids. The germline V gene encodes CDR1 SNHLY and CDR2 FYNNEI. CDR3 sequence reads: CASSERRQGQTNSPLHF. For the CDR3, the DNA is TGTGCCAGCAGTGAACGCCGACAGGGGCAAACTAATTCACCCCTCCACTTT.

This chain connects TRBV29-1 to TRBJ1-4, with TRBD1 identical over 10 bases. Looked up from germline, CDR1 is SQVTM and CDR2 is ANQGSEA. The V and J ends lost 6 bases and 3 bases, in that order; junction bases with no gene match: 1. The CDR3 sequence is 13 residues long. CDR3 in amino acids: CSVGQGSNEKLFF. CDR3 DNA sequence: TGCAGCGTGGGACAGGGGTCTAATGAAAAACTGTTTTTT.

The V and J genes are TRBV27 and TRBJ2-1, with 8 bases lining up with TRBD1. Germline assignment: CDR1 MNHEY and CDR2 SMNVEV (reference sequence). Trimming removed 1 base from V and 9 bases from J; junction bases left unmatched: 8. The CDR3 is 15 residues long. Here the CDR3 reads CASSLYVQGAGEQFF. DNA of the CDR3: TGTGCCAGCAGTTTATATGTTCAGGGGGCAGGTGAGCAGTTCTTC.

V gene TRBV12-3 or TRBV12-4 combines with J gene TRBJ2-3; D may match TRBD1 or TRBD2 (5 bases each). The CDR3 is 13 residues long. V was pared by 6 bases and J by 3 bases, with 10 bases between. CDR3 in amino acids: CASRPGPTDTQYF. In nucleotides, the CDR3 is TGTGCCAGCAGACCGGGACCGACAGATACGCAGTATTTT.

The chain recombines TRBV9 with TRBJ2-1; the D gene is possibly TRBD2 (6 bases). CDR1 and CDR2 (germline): SGDLS, YYNGEE. The V and J ends lost 0 bases and 7 bases respectively, with 8 bases between them. This CDR3 is 13 amino acids long. This chain's CDR3 is CASSVGGANEQFF. CDR3 in DNA: TGTGCCAGCAGCGTAGGCGGGGCGAATGAGCAGTTCTTC.

The J gene is TRBJ1-3, the V gene TRBV3-1 (or the pseudogene TRBV3-2); no clear D. V lost 5 bases, J lost 7 bases, and 12 bases lay in between. The CDR3 has 13 amino acids. The V gene's germline CDR1 is LGHDT and CDR2 YNNKEL (reference sequence). The CDR3 coding sequence is TGTGCCAGCAGCGAGAACCTTGTCAACACCATATATTTT. As protein: CASSENLVNTIYF.

The gene calls are TRBV12-3 or TRBV12-4 and TRBJ2-5, with D possibly being TRBD2 (6 bases). The ends were cut back, 3 bases at V and 7 bases at J, with 12 bases in the middle. The CDR3 contains 13 residues. The CDR3 reads CASSFGGFATQYF. Here the CDR3 DNA reads TGTGCCAGCAGTTTTGGGGGGTTCGCGACCCAGTACTTC.

The chain joins TRBV27 to TRBJ2-3; no reliable D call. Between the trimmed V and J ends, which lost 2 bases and 5 bases, there was a span of 5 bases. This CDR3 contains 12 residues. The germline gives CDR1 MNHEY, CDR2 SMNVEV (reference sequence). CDR3 coding DNA: TGTGCCAGCAGTTTAACTGGAGATACGCAGTATTTT. Its translation is CASSLTGDTQYF.

V usage is TRBV3-1 (or the pseudogene TRBV3-2) and J usage is TRBJ2-3, with a tentative D call TRBD1 (6 bases). The CDR3 contains 15 residues. V was cut by 4 bases and J by 1 base, with 12 bases left in between. The germline V gene has CDR1 LGHDT and CDR2 YNNKEL (reference sequence). The CDR3 nucleotides read TGTGCCAGCAGCCCAGTGGGGGCCCGCACAGATACGCAGTATTTT. Amino acid sequence: CASSPVGARTDTQYF.

The CDR3 region has the DNA TGTGCCAGCAGCCAACTAAGCAATCAGCCCCAGCATTTT. It is translated as CASSQLSNQPQHF. The chain is built from TRBV12-3 or TRBV12-4 and TRBJ1-5; D gene uncertain. The CDR3 has 13 amino acids. V lost 6 bases, J lost 1 base, and 7 bases lay in between.

The gene calls are TRBV7-9 and TRBJ2-7, with a tentative D call TRBD1 (5 bases). CDR1 and CDR2 (germline): SEHNR, FQNEAQ (reference sequence). This CDR3 has 15 residues. The V and J ends lost 5 bases and 4 bases respectively, with 18 bases between them. The CDR3 protein is CASSQGGPTSYEQYF. The CDR3 region has the DNA TGTGCCAGCAGCCAGGGCGGCCCTACATCTTACGAGCAGTACTTC.